This T cell receptor beta chain was captured by sequencing in a study of cytomegalovirus exposure and HLA in healthy donors. Use of 60 Vbeta and 13 Jbeta primers characterized the PCR. Measured with immunoSEQ multiplex PCR; TCRdb has only the in-frame clones, and not every one. This sample carries about 84,000 clones, 78% of them seen once, and the ten largest clones take approximately 2.7%. The germline V gene has CDR1 SGHRS and CDR2 YFSETQ. CDR3 length: 11 amino acids. Note on this clone: Sequence at one end of the junction differs from germline and may be a read error.

The chain recombines TRBV5-1 with TRBJ2-5; D gene uncertain. This receptor was taken from a male donor in good health and CMV-seropositive. Sequenced input: PBMCs. The CDR3 loop is CASSLGEAQYF. DNA of the CDR3: TGCGCCAGCAGCTTGGGAGAGGCCCAGTACTTC.